The clone carrying this T cell receptor beta chain was observed at least ten times. Its target is not known. TCRdb ran MiXCR on the 5' RACE reads and lists one entry per CDR3 protein. The sample lists fewer than 650,000 distinct CDR3 sequences, 7% to 7.5% occurring once. Everyone who donated was a healthy Caucasian. This specimen belongs to a study of identical twins. Study-wide points: Excess low generation probability was seen in twin-shared out-of-frame alpha sequences. The study found weaker excess twin sharing in beta out-of-frame sequences. Memory repertoires lacked the insertion deficit that abundant cord blood beta clonotypes showed.

CDR3 length equals 16 residues. The V gene end was trimmed by 5 bases and the J gene end by 5 bases; junction bases not matched to a gene: 10. This sample was shared with a second study, whose subject was yellow fever vaccine responses in identical twins.

This TCR derives from a woman aged 18-29 years in good health. The sample taken for sequencing was PBMCs. This sequence joins TRBV12-3 or TRBV12-4 and TRBJ2-5; 11 bases map to TRBD2. The CDR3 is CASSPRLAGQGETQYF. CDR3 in DNA: TGTGCCAGCAGTCCTAGACTAGCGGGACAAGGGGAGACCCAGTACTTC.